This T cell receptor beta chain came from a study of T cell responses to AZD1222 COVID-19 vaccine. Whole-study findings and limits: A reported finding is that nearly half of spike-specific TCRs target unmutated variant regions.

Clones were read by immunoSEQ multiplex PCR, and TCRdb kept only the in-frame ones, dropping some. The table has some 130,000 clones, around nine tenths seen once. Details on this clone: Its antigen is unidentified.

Trimming pared 6 bases from V and 5 bases from J, leaving 16 bases between. Germline V gene lookup returns CDR1 SGHTA and CDR2 FQGNSA. The CDR3 contains 14 residues. This specimen was peripheral blood, taken on day 0 of AZD1222 vaccination. The source of this sequence is an adult in good health. V is TRBV7-2 and J is TRBJ1-1; perhaps TRBD1 as D (6 bases). The CDR3: CASRGAGARTEAFF. In DNA form, the CDR3 reads TGTGCCAGCAGGGGGGCAGGGGCTAGGACTGAAGCTTTCTTT. Based on the CDR3 plus reference TRBV7-2 and TRBJ1-1, the full variable domain is GAGVSQSPSNKVTEKGKDVELRCDPISGHTALYWYRQSLGQGLEFLIYFQGNSAPDKSGLPSDRFSAERTGGSVSTLTIQRTQQEDSAVYLCASRGAGARTEAFFGQGTRLTVV.